Following are 11 T cell receptor beta chains from one sample sequenced in a study of long-term antiretroviral therapy in people with HIV. Investigators performed immunoSEQ version v3.0 at survey level. TCRdb's copy holds only in-frame clones and misses some; the assay was immunoSEQ multiplex PCR. The data hold 30,000 to 35,000 clones, with roughly 74% observed a single time. This sample comprised unsorted PBMCs, obtained 3 years after starting antiretroviral therapy. The receptor set was obtained from a man between 45 and 60 years old with HIV.

The rearrangement uses TRBV7-9 and TRBJ2-7; D not certain. V was clipped by 5 bases and J by 9 bases, with 14 bases between them. CDR3 length: 12 amino acids. Germline assignment: CDR1 SEHNR and CDR2 FQNEAQ (reference sequence). The CDR3 DNA follows: TGTGCCAGCAGCCCTCAGGACCTAGTGCAGTACTTC. This codes for CASSPQDLVQYF.

The rearrangement joins TRBV14 to TRBJ2-7; 10 bases are shared with TRBD2. The CDR3 totals 15 residues. V trimming: 4 bases; J trimming: 6 bases; junction bases outside the gene matches: 9. Germline V gives CDR1 SGHDN, CDR2 FVKESK. CDR3 loop: CASSRGGAGGLEQYF. CDR3 DNA: TGTGCCAGCAGCCGGGGAGGAGCGGGAGGGCTCGAGCAGTACTTC.

V is TRBV7-9 and J is TRBJ1-1; 8 nucleotides align to TRBD1. The CDR3 has 15 amino acids. Germline-derived CDR1 and CDR2 are SEHNR and FQNEAQ (reference sequence). V shed 3 bases, J shed 1 base, and the junction held 4 bases outside the gene matches. The CDR3 spells CASSFSDRENTEAFF. CDR3 in DNA: TGTGCCAGCAGCTTCTCGGACAGGGAGAACACTGAAGCTTTCTTT.

The chain links TRBV6-1 to TRBJ2-3; TRBD2 matches at 11 bases. The junction had 8 bases not matched to a gene; V was cut back by 4 bases and J by 5 bases. The CDR3 has 16 residues. The germline V gene has CDR1 MNHNS and CDR2 SASEGT. CDR3 bases: TGTGCCAGCAGTGGCCGTAGCGGGGGGGCCATAGATACGCAGTATTTT. Its protein product is CASSGRSGGAIDTQYF.

The V call is TRBV2, the J call TRBJ1-2, with a possible D match to TRBD1 (5 bases). Deletions cut 6 bases from V and 6 bases from J, with 11 bases between. CDR1 SNHLY and CDR2 FYNNEI come from the germline V gene. This CDR3 is 12 amino acids long. The CDR3 loop is CASRRGADGYTF. In DNA form, the CDR3 reads TGTGCCAGCAGAAGGGGAGCGGATGGCTACACCTTC.

This clone came up a few times. J is TRBJ1-2 and V is TRBV20-1; tentative D call: TRBD1 (5 bases). V was cut by 5 bases and J by 8 bases, with 9 bases left in between. The CDR3 runs 10 residues. In germline, CDR1 is DFQATT, CDR2 SNEGSKA (reference sequence). In DNA, the CDR3 is TGCAGTGCTCAGCGGACAGGCTACACCTTC. This gives the protein CSAQRTGYTF.

This chain links TRBV5-4 with TRBJ2-3, with unresolved D. CDR1 SGHNT and CDR2 YYREEE come from the germline V gene (reference sequence). This CDR3 has 14 amino acids. V lost 0 bases and J 2 bases, leaving 7 bases between the germline ends. The CDR3 region is CASSLGQDTDTQYF. In DNA form, the CDR3 reads TGTGCCAGCAGCTTGGGTCAGGACACAGATACGCAGTATTTT.

The chain has TRBV9 and TRBJ2-7, with 12 bases that match TRBD1. V gave up 4 bases and J gave up 5 bases; unmatched junction bases: 7. The CDR3 has 15 residues. Germline CDR1 and CDR2: SGDLS and YYNGEE. Here the CDR3 reads CASSPYGTGGHEQYF. The CDR3 region has the DNA TGTGCCAGCAGCCCTTACGGGACAGGGGGCCACGAGCAGTACTTC.

This clone was counted a few times. This CDR3 is CAISERTGGDYGYTF. CDR3 DNA sequence: TGTGCCATCAGTGAGCGGACAGGGGGCGACTATGGCTACACCTTC. The chain couples TRBV10-3 to TRBJ1-2; 11 bases line up with TRBD1. Germline trimming cut 2 bases from V and 3 bases from J; bases unmatched to any gene: 2. This CDR3 region has 15 residues. Germline CDR1 ENHRY, CDR2 SYGVKD.

The chain combines TRBV6-6 with TRBJ2-7; D remains ambiguous. The CDR3 is 11 amino acids. Trimming removed 5 bases from V and 6 bases from J, with 8 bases in between. Germline CDR1 reads MNHNY; CDR2 reads SVGAGI (reference sequence). As DNA, the CDR3 is TGTGCCAGCAGTCACGCTGGCGAGCAGTACTTC. Residues: CASSHAGEQYF.

This sequence joins TRBV2 and TRBJ1-6; the match to TRBD1 covers 7 bases. With 7 bases clipped from V and 6 bases from J, the junction kept 9 bases outside the gene matches. The CDR3 runs to 15 residues. CDR1 is SNHLY, CDR2 FYNNEI, per germline. The CDR3 protein is CASIDGDRANSPLHF. In nucleotides, the CDR3 is TGTGCCAGCATCGACGGAGACAGGGCTAATTCACCCCTCCACTTT. Full variable domain (remainder filled in from reference TRBV2 and TRBJ1-6): EPEVTQTPSHQVTQMGQEVILRCVPISNHLYFYWYRQILGQKVEFLVSFYNNEISEKSEIFDDQFSVERPDGSNFTLKIRSTKLEDSAMYFCASIDGDRANSPLHFGNGTRLTVT.